This passage covers 27 T cell receptor beta chains from one sample sequenced in a study of response to subunit inactivated influenza vaccine. TCRdb processed the RT-PCR reads anew with MiXCR; each CDR3 protein has one entry. Of around 530,000 distinct CDR3 sequences in the sample, 12% were seen once. This specimen consisted of PBMCs from blood, obtained on the day of vaccination. The receptors come from a man aged 45-60 years who received an inactivated influenza vaccine.

The V and J genes are TRBV28 and TRBJ2-7; no definite D call. Germline CDR1 MDHEN, CDR2 SYDVKM. The CDR3 totals 13 residues. The ends were cut back, 3 bases at V and 3 bases at J, with 9 bases in the middle. The CDR3 is CASSFSPSYEQYF. The CDR3 nucleotides read TGTGCCAGCAGTTTTAGTCCCAGCTACGAGCAGTACTTC.

The chain has TRBV10-3 and TRBJ2-7, with 8 bases that match TRBD2. The CDR3 covers 15 residues. Germline assignment: CDR1 ENHRY and CDR2 SYGVKD. V shed 3 bases, J shed 3 bases, and the junction held 7 bases outside the gene matches. CDR3 DNA: TGTGCCATCAGTGAAACCGGCGGGACTAGCTACGAGCAGTACTTC. Amino acids: CAISETGGTSYEQYF.

This clonotype occurred a few times. The rearrangement uses TRBV20-1 and TRBJ1-1, with D unclear. The length of the CDR3 is 11 residues. Germline CDR1 DFQATT, CDR2 SNEGSKA (reference sequence). Trimming shortened V by 6 bases and J by 6 bases, and 11 bases separated the two germline ends. DNA for the CDR3: TGCAGTGCCCTCGTATTGGCTGAAGCTTTCTTT. It yields the protein CSALVLAEAFF.

J is TRBJ2-6 and V is TRBV11-1; TRBD1 matches at 7 bases. Germline trimming cut 2 bases from V and 4 bases from J; bases unmatched to any gene: 14. CDR3 length equals 19 residues. The germline V gene has CDR1 SGHAT and CDR2 FQDESV (reference sequence). The CDR3, as DNA: TGTGCCAGCAGCTTATGGAGACAGGGCCTTCTCTCCGGGGCCAACGTCCTGACTTTC. Its translation is CASSLWRQGLLSGANVLTF.

The chain joins TRBV7-2 to TRBJ2-1, with 15 bases lining up with TRBD2. CDR3 length: 17 residues. V trimming: 5 bases; J trimming: 12 bases; junction bases outside the gene matches: 14. CDR1 SGHTA and CDR2 FQGNSA come from the germline V gene. CDR3: CASSATGLAGGPKGQFF. In nucleotides, the CDR3 is TGTGCCAGCAGCGCCACCGGACTAGCGGGAGGGCCCAAAGGGCAGTTCTTC.

The table lists this clonotype with many counts. This sequence joins TRBV12-3 or TRBV12-4 and TRBJ2-1; TRBD2 might be the D (5 bases). V gave up 7 bases and J gave up 0 bases, with 10 bases separating them. The CDR3 covers 14 residues. The chain's CDR3 is CASKHSGSYNEQFF. Here the CDR3 DNA reads TGTGCCAGCAAGCACAGCGGCTCCTACAATGAGCAGTTCTTC.

This chain uses TRBV28 with TRBJ2-3, with 9 bases aligning to TRBD1. This CDR3 has 15 amino acids. The germline V gene encodes CDR1 MDHEN and CDR2 SYDVKM. Germline trimming cut 5 bases from V and 6 bases from J; bases unmatched to any gene: 9. CDR3 protein: CASSQGTGSWDTQYF. The CDR3 coding sequence is TGTGCCAGCAGTCAAGGGACAGGGAGTTGGGATACGCAGTATTTT. The full variable domain, completed using reference TRBV28 and TRBJ2-3, is DVKVTQSSRYLVKRTGEKVFLECVQDMDHENMFWYRQDPGLGLRLIYFSYDVKMKEKGDIPEGYSVSREKKERFSLILESASTNQTSMYLCASSQGTGSWDTQYFGPGTRLTVL.

V is TRBV12-3 or TRBV12-4 and J is TRBJ1-1; D remains ambiguous. V shed 4 bases and J shed 0 bases, with 9 bases lying between them. CDR3 size: 14 residues. CDR3 residues: CASSSQIVNTEAFF. In nucleotides, the CDR3 is TGTGCCAGCAGTTCCCAGATAGTGAACACTGAAGCTTTCTTT.

This clonotype has at least ten counts. The CDR3 DNA reads as TGTGCCAGCAGTTTAGCACCCATACAGGACAACTATGGCTACACCTTC. This sequence encodes CASSLAPIQDNYGYTF. V is TRBV12-3 or TRBV12-4 and J is TRBJ1-2; D perhaps matches TRBD1 (5 bases). V lost 0 bases, J lost 2 bases, and 13 bases lay in between. The CDR3 totals 16 residues.

The chain couples TRBV5-1 to TRBJ1-6; 7 bases match TRBD1. V dropped 1 base and J dropped 8; count of bases not matched to a gene: 3. Germline V gene data show CDR1 as SGHRS and CDR2 as YFSETQ. This CDR3 has 14 residues. CDR3 loop: CASSLQGGDSPLHF. The DNA of the CDR3 is TGCGCCAGCAGCTTGCAGGGGGGCGATTCACCCCTCCACTTT.

The chain recombines TRBV2 with TRBJ1-5; D is unclear. Germline V lookup: CDR1 SNHLY, CDR2 FYNNEI. The CDR3 runs 15 residues. Trimming took off 1 base at V and 0 bases at J, with 7 bases between the two ends. This CDR3 is CASSEGGFSNQPQHF. CDR3 in DNA: TGTGCCAGCAGTGAAGGTGGCTTTAGCAATCAGCCCCAGCATTTT.

The chain joins TRBV20-1 to TRBJ1-2; D is unresolved. V lost 6 bases to trimming and J lost 7 bases, with 24 bases between them. The V gene's germline CDR1 is DFQATT and CDR2 SNEGSKA (reference sequence). The CDR3 is 15 residues long. The CDR3 DNA reads as TGCAGTGCCGCCTTAGAGACGGGTCGGTTTGGTGGCTACACCTTC. As protein: CSAALETGRFGGYTF.

The V call is TRBV5-5, the J call TRBJ1-5; TRBD1 might be the D (6 bases). Trimming removed 2 bases from V and 0 bases from J, with 12 bases in between. Germline CDR1 SGHKS, CDR2 YYEKEE (reference sequence). This CDR3 has 16 residues. CDR3 bases: TGTGCCAGCAGCTTAGGACAGAGCCATAGCAATCAGCCCCAGCATTTT. Protein sequence: CASSLGQSHSNQPQHF.

A few counts support this clonotype. The J gene is TRBJ2-6, the V gene TRBV21-1; TRBD2 is the table's D call and was not checked against the DNA. TRBV21-1 constitutes a pseudogene. There are 17 residues in the CDR3. This CDR3 is CASSHPWGPSGANVLTF. CDR3 sequence (DNA): TGTGCCAGCAGTCATCCCTGGGGCCCCTCTGGGGCCAACGTCCTGACTTTC.

This clonotype was counted only a few times. This chain uses TRBV4-2 with TRBJ2-3; D unresolved. Per the germline V gene, CDR1 is LGHNA and CDR2 is YNFKEQ. The CDR3 length is 15 residues. Trimming shortened V by 1 base and J by 1 base, and 9 bases separated the two germline ends. The CDR3 reads CASSQGRAGTDTQYF. CDR3 bases: TGTGCCAGCAGCCAAGGTAGGGCGGGCACAGATACGCAGTATTTT.

This clonotype was recorded a few times. J is TRBJ2-5 and V is TRBV20-1; no firm D call. CDR3 length equals 13 residues. CDR1 is DFQATT and CDR2 is SNEGSKA in the germline V gene (reference sequence). The germline V and J ends were trimmed by 0 bases and 1 base, with 6 bases remaining between them. Written as DNA, the CDR3 is TGCAGTGCTAGAGACTGGGCCCAAGAGACCCAGTACTTC. Protein sequence: CSARDWAQETQYF.

This clonotype was found a few times. The chain employs TRBV29-1 and TRBJ2-5, with 10 bases matching TRBD1. This CDR3 region has 14 residues. V dropped 4 bases and J dropped 3; count of bases not matched to a gene: 5. Per germline, CDR1 SQVTM and CDR2 ANQGSEA. The CDR3 spells CSVGTGGLEETQYF. CDR3 DNA sequence: TGCAGCGTTGGGACAGGGGGACTCGAAGAGACCCAGTACTTC.

This clonotype came up a few times. V gene TRBV7-9 combines with J gene TRBJ2-3; 8 bases align to TRBD1. This CDR3 is 17 amino acids long. The germline V gene encodes CDR1 SEHNR and CDR2 FQNEAQ (reference sequence). After removal of 6 bases from V and 6 bases from J, the junction contained 17 bases not matched to a gene. CDR3 DNA: TGTGCCAGCAGTCTAGCCAACAGGGGGTCCCTAGGGGATACGCAGTATTTT. Translating gives CASSLANRGSLGDTQYF.

This clonotype was counted only a few times. V usage is TRBV5-1 and J usage is TRBJ1-3, with 7 nucleotides matching TRBD1. The ends lost 5 bases at V and 0 bases at J; junction bases unmatched: 5. The length of the CDR3 is 15 residues. Looked up from germline, CDR1 is SGHRS and CDR2 is YFSETQ. The CDR3 sequence is CASREGQFSGNTIYF. CDR3 nucleotides: TGCGCCAGCAGAGAGGGACAGTTCTCTGGAAACACCATATATTTT.

This clonotype has only a few counts. This chain uses TRBV4-3 with TRBJ2-7; 9 bases are shared with TRBD2. Germline CDR1 is LGHNA and CDR2 is YSLEER. V was pared by 4 bases and J by 6 bases, with 10 bases of the junction left unmatched. This CDR3 contains 15 residues. CDR3 coding DNA: TGCGCCAGCAGCCCGTTAGCGGGAGAGGGAGGCGAGCAGTACTTC. Amino acid sequence: CASSPLAGEGGEQYF.

This clonotype was observed a handful of times. The chain recombines TRBV5-1 with TRBJ2-3; 9 bases are a match to TRBD1. This CDR3 spans 15 amino acids. CDR1 and CDR2 from the germline V gene are SGHRS and YFSETQ. After removal of 4 bases from V and 3 bases from J, the junction contained 6 bases not matched to a gene. CDR3 DNA: TGCGCCAGCAGCACACCGGGACAGGGAACAGATACGCAGTATTTT. Translation gives CASSTPGQGTDTQYF.

This clonotype was picked up a small number of times. The chain combines TRBV27 with TRBJ2-7; D is ambiguous. From germline, CDR1 is MNHEY and CDR2 SMNVEV (reference sequence). The CDR3 length is 13 residues. The V end was cut by 5 bases, the J end by 2 bases, with 10 bases between. The CDR3 region is CASSPLEAYEQYF. DNA of the CDR3: TGTGCCAGCAGTCCCCTAGAGGCCTACGAGCAGTACTTC.

As for this clonotype: A much bigger clone sits one base away, suggesting this may be a read error. The CDR3 DNA reads as TGTGCCAGCAGTTGCTTCAACCAAGAGACCCAGTACTTC. Its protein product is CASSCFNQETQYF. This rearrangement joins TRBV6-2 or TRBV6-3 to TRBJ2-5; D is ambiguous. The CDR3 covers 13 residues. The ends were cut back, 4 bases at V and 0 bases at J, with 6 bases in the middle. Germline-derived CDR1 and CDR2 are MNHEY and SVGEGT.

This clonotype was found many times. The chain employs TRBV7-4 and TRBJ2-7, with D tentatively TRBD1 or TRBD2 (5 bases each). V was pared by 4 bases and J by 4 bases, with 20 bases between. The CDR3 contains 16 residues. Germline CDR1 is SGHVT and CDR2 is SQSDAQ. In DNA, the CDR3 is TGTGCCAGCAGCTCTGCCTGGGGGTATATCTCTTACGAGCAGTACTTC. Translated, it gives CASSSAWGYISYEQYF.

This clonotype was seen ten or more times. The V and J genes are TRBV12-3 or TRBV12-4 and TRBJ1-1; D unresolved. The CDR3 consists of 12 residues. V lost 9 bases, J lost 1 base, and 9 bases lay in between. This CDR3 is CASKVRNTEAFF. Here the CDR3 DNA reads TGTGCCAGTAAGGTGAGGAACACTGAAGCTTTCTTT.

Only a few counts were recorded for this clonotype. CDR3 sequence (DNA): TGTGCCAGCAGCCGGGATAGCGGGAGTCGCTCCTACGAGCAGTACTTC. Translating gives CASSRDSGSRSYEQYF. The gene calls are TRBV4-2 and TRBJ2-7; the match to TRBD2 covers 9 bases. The V segment lost 4 bases and the J segment 0 bases; nucleotides outside the gene matches: 7. This CDR3 comprises 16 residues. Germline V gives CDR1 LGHNA, CDR2 YNFKEQ.

This clonotype showed up just a few times. This chain joins TRBV4-3 and TRBJ1-2, with D unresolved. The CDR3 is 13 residues long. Per germline, CDR1 LGHNA and CDR2 YSLEER. Deletions cut 1 base from V and 7 bases from J, with 10 bases between. The CDR3 loop reads CASSQGSVSGYTF. The DNA for the CDR3 is TGCGCCAGCAGCCAAGGGTCGGTTAGTGGCTACACCTTC.